The rows below give T cell receptor beta chains drawn from one sample of a study of T cells expressing NK-cell markers. TCRdb re-called the 5' RACE reads and gives one entry per CDR3 protein, without DNA. The listing contains roughly 390,000 distinct CDR3 sequences. The sample was blood T cells: a sorted CD56 or NKG2C T cell subset, CD4+ or CD8+ T cells, or bulk PBMC T cells (not recorded which). These receptors were collected from a man aged 18-75 years in good health. Both conserved end residues are part of each CDR3. The order of the fields is V gene, J gene, CDR3 protein.

TRBV7-9	TRBJ2-5	CASSARTGQTFQETQYF
TRBV4-1	TRBJ2-1	CASSQYSSYNEQFF
TRBV7-9	TRBJ2-1	CASSFIGTPAYNEQFF
TRBV11-2	TRBJ2-2	CASSLDQLAGRTGELFF
TRBV24-1	TRBJ2-5	CATSDTGPGRETQYF
TRBV7-8	TRBJ2-1	CASSRTTGFSYNEQFF
TRBV7-8	TRBJ2-7	CASSFRTTLYEQYF
TRBV2	TRBJ1-6	CASSDEGAGNSPLHF
TRBV14	TRBJ1-1	CASDIYSLLRGEAFF
TRBV11-1	TRBJ2-1	CASSFRVGDGRSYNEQFF
TRBV5-1	TRBJ2-5	CASSLMGQAVQETQYF
TRBV18	TRBJ2-1	CASSPDGTGANYNEQFF
TRBV7-9	TRBJ1-2	CASSFPDRGHGYGYTF
TRBV12-3/TRBV12-4	TRBJ1-2	CASSLGGTNYGYTF
TRBV7-2	TRBJ2-1	CASSSTWGGEQFF
TRBV3-1	TRBJ2-5	CASSHRVQGGETQYF
TRBV7-7	TRBJ2-1	CASSLGGLAGDRSSYNEQFF
TRBV10-3	TRBJ2-3	CAISKGGNTQYF
TRBV12-3/TRBV12-4	TRBJ2-7	CASTTRSRRSYEQYF
TRBV28	TRBJ1-3	CASSPRFGNTIYF
TRBV12-3/TRBV12-4	TRBJ2-3	CASSRGQGSADTQYF